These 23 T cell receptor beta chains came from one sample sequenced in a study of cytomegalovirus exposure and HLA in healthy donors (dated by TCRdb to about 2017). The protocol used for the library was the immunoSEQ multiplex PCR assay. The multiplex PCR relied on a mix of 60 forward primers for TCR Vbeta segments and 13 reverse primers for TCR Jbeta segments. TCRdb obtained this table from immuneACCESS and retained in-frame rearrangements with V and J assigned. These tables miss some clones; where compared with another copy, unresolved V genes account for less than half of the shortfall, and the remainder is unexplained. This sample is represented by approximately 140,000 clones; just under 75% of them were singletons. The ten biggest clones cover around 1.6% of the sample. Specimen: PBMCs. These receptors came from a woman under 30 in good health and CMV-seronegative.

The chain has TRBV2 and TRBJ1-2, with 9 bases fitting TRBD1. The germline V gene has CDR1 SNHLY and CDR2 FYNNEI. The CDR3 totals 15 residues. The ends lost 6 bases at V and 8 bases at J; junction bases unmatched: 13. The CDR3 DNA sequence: TGTGCCAGCAGCCCAACGACCGGGACAGGGAACGGCTACACCTTC. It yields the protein CASSPTTGTGNGYTF.

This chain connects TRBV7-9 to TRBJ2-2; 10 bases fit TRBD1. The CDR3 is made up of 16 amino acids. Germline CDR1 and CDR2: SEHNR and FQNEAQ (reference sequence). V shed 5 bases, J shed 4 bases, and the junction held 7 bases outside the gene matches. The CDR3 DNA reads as TGTGCCAGCAGCCGACAGGGGGCGAGGAGCACCGGGGAGCTGTTTTTT. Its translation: CASSRQGARSTGELFF. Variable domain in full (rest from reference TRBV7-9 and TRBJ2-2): DTGVSQNPRHKITKRGQNVTFRCDPISEHNRLYWYRQTLGQGPEFLTYFQNEAQLEKSRLLSDRFSAERPKGSFSTLEIQRTEQGDSAMYLCASSRQGARSTGELFFGEGSRLTVL.

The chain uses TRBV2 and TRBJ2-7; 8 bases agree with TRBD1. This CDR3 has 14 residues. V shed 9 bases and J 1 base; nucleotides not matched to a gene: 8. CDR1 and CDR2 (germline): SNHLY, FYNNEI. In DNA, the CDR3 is TGTGCCAGTGCAGGGGGCAGCTTGTCCTACGAGCAGTACTTC. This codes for CASAGGSLSYEQYF.

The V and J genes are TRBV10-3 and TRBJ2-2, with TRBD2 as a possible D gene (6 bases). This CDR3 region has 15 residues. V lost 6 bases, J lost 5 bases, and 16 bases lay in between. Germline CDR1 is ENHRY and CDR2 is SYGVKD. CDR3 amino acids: CAISPSGQSTGELFF. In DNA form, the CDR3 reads TGTGCCATCAGCCCGAGCGGGCAATCAACCGGGGAGCTGTTTTTT.

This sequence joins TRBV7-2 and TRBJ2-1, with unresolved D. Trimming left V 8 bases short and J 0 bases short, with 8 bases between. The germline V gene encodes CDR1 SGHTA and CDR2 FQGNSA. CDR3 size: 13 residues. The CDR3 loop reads CASRRYSYNEQFF. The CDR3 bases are TGTGCCAGCCGCAGGTACTCCTACAATGAGCAGTTCTTC.

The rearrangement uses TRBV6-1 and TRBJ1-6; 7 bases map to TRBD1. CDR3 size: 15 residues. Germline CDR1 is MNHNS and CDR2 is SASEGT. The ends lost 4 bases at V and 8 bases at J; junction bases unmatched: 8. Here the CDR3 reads CASSAYRGRDSPLHF. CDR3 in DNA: TGTGCCAGCAGTGCCTACAGGGGAAGGGATTCACCCCTCCACTTT.

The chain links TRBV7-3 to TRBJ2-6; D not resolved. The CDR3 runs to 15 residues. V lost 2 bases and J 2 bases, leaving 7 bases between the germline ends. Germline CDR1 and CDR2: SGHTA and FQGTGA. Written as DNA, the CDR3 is TGTGCCAGCAGCTTATCGGGTACTGGGGCCAACGTCCTGACTTTC. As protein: CASSLSGTGANVLTF.

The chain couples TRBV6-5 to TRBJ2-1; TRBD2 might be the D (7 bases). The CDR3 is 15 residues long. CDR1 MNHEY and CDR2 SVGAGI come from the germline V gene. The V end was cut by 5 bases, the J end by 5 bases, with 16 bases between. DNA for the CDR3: TGTGCCAGCAGTCGCGGGGGCCTCGGGGACAATGAGCAGTTCTTC. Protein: CASSRGGLGDNEQFF.

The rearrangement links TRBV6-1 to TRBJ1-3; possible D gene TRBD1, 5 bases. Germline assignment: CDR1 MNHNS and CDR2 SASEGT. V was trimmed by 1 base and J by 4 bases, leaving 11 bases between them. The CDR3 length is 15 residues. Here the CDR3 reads CASSEETAGGNTIYF. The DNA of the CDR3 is TGTGCCAGCAGTGAAGAGACAGCAGGCGGAAACACCATATATTTT.

DNA of the CDR3: TGTGCCAGCAAACGGGGAAGCGTCAATCAGCCCCAGCATTTT. It specifies CASKRGSVNQPQHF. This rearrangement joins TRBV6-5 to TRBJ1-5; D not resolved. The CDR3 has 14 residues. V dropped 7 bases and J dropped 3 bases, with 13 bases sitting between them. CDR1 MNHEY and CDR2 SVGAGI come from the germline V gene.

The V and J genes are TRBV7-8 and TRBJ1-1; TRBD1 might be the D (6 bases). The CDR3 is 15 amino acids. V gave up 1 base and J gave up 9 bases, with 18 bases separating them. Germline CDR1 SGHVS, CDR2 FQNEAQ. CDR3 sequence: CASSLELAGDYKAFF. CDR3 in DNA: TGTGCCAGCAGCTTAGAGTTGGCAGGGGACTATAAAGCTTTCTTT.

Here the CDR3 DNA reads TGTGCCAGCAGCTTTAGGGGCGAGCAGTACTTC. Residues: CASSFRGEQYF. The chain couples TRBV11-2 to TRBJ2-7, with D perhaps matching TRBD1 (5 bases). V dropped 3 bases and J dropped 6 bases, with 6 bases sitting between them. CDR1 and CDR2 from the germline V gene are SGHAT and FQNNGV. The length of the CDR3 is 11 residues.

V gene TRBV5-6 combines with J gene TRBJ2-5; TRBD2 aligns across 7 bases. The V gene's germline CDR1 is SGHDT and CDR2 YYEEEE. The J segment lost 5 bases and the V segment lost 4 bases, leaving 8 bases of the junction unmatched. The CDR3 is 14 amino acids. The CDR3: CASSPLGRSETQYF. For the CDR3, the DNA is TGTGCCAGCAGCCCCCTCGGGAGGTCGGAGACCCAGTACTTC.

CDR3 coding DNA: TGCGCCAGCAGCCAGGCCCACAGGGAGTCGGCTTTCTTT. Protein: CASSQAHRESAFF. V gene TRBV4-3 combines with J gene TRBJ1-1, with TRBD1 as a possible D gene (6 bases). The CDR3 is 13 amino acids. The germline CDR1 and CDR2 sequences are LGHNA and YSLEER. V lost 3 bases to trimming and J lost 11 bases, with 16 bases between them.

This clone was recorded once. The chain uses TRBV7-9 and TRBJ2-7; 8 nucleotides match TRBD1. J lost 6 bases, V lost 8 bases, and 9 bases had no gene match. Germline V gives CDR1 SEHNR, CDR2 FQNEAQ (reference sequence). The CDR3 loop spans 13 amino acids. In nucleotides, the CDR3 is TGTGCCAGCGGGCAACAGGGGGAAGGCGAGCAGTACTTC. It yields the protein CASGQQGEGEQYF.

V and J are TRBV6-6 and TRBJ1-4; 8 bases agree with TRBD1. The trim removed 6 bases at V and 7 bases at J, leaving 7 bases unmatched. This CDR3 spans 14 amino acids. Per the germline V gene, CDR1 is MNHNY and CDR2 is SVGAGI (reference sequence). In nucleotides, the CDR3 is TGTGCCAGCAGACCGGGACAGGCTCGTGAAAAACTGTTTTTT. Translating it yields CASRPGQAREKLFF.

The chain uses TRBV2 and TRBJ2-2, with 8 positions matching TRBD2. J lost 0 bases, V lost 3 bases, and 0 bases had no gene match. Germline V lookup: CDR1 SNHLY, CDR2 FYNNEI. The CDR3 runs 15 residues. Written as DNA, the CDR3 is TGTGCCAGCAGTGAGACTAGCGCGAACACCGGGGAGCTGTTTTTT. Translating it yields CASSETSANTGELFF.

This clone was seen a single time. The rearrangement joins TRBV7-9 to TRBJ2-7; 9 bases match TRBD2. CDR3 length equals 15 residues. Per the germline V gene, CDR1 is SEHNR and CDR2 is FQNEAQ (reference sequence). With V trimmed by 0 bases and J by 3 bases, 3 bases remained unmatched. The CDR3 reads CASSLAGTSIYEQYF. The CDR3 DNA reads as TGTGCCAGCAGCTTAGCTGGGACTAGCATCTACGAGCAGTACTTC.

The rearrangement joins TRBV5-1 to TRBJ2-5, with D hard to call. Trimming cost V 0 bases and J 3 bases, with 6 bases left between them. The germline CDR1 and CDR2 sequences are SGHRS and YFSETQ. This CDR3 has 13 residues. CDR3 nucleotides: TGCGCCAGCAGCTTGGCCCCGGAAGAGACCCAGTACTTC. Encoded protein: CASSLAPEETQYF. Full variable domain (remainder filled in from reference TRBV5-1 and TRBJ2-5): KAGVTQTPRYLIKTRGQQVTLSCSPISGHRSVSWYQQTPGQGLQFLFEYFSETQRNKGNFPGRFSGRQFSNSRSEMNVSTLELGDSALYLCASSLAPEETQYFGPGTRLLVL.

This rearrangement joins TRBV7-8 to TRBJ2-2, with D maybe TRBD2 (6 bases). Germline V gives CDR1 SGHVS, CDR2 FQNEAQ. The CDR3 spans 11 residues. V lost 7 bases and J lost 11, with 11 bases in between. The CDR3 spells CASKYGRELFF. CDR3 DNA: TGTGCCAGCAAGTACGGGAGAGAGCTGTTTTTT. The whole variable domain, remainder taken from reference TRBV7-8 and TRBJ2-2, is GAGVSQSPRYKVAKRGQDVALRCDPISGHVSLFWYQQALGQGPEFLTYFQNEAQLDKSGLPSDRFFAERPEGSVSTLKIQRTQQEDSAVYLCASKYGRELFFGEGSRLTVL.

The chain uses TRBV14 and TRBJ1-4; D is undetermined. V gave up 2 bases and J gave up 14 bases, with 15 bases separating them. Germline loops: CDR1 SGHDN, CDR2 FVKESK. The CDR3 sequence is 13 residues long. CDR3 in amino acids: CASSQSRQRRLFF. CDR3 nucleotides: TGTGCCAGCAGCCAATCGAGGCAGAGGCGGCTGTTTTTT.

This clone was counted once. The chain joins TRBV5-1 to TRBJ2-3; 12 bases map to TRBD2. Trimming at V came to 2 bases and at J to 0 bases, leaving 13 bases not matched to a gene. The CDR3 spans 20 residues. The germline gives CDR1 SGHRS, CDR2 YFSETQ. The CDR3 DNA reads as TGCGCCAGCAGCTTCTGGACTAGCGGGGCCCCTCTCACTAGCACAGATACGCAGTATTTT. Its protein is CASSFWTSGAPLTSTDTQYF.

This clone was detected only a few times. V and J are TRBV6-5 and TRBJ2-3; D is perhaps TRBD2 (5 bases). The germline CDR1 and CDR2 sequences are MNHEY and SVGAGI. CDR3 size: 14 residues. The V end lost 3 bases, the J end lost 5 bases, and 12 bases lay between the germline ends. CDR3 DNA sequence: TGTGCCAGCAGTTATGACTACCAAGGAGATACGCAGTATTTT. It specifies CASSYDYQGDTQYF.